This T cell receptor beta chain was identified in a study of blood T cell repertoires in COVID-19. On the study more broadly: From the United States, Italy and Spain came samples of acute and convalescent COVID-19. T cells, B-cell-depleted T cells, or PBMCs provided the cDNA or gDNA that served as material.

The CDR3 totals 15 residues. V was clipped by 5 bases and J by 4 bases; unmatched bases: 5. Germline V gene sequence: CDR1 SEHNR, CDR2 FQNEAQ (reference sequence). Authors' analysis steps: It was from reference gene primer amplification that nucleated cell counts were estimated. This table comes from immunoSEQ multiplex PCR, and its TCRdb copy is limited to in-frame clones, with some not included. V and J calls and clone size are those listed in that table; D and trimming were worked out from the DNA. The top ten clones hold around 11% of a sample with about 240,000 clones, around 86% of them seen once.

Sequenced material: peripheral blood. This rearrangement joins TRBV7-9 to TRBJ2-5; TRBD2 agrees at 12 bases. This clonotype was obtained from a woman between 55 and 75 years old with active or convalescent COVID-19. The CDR3 spells CASSVRLAGVETQYF. The CDR3 DNA is TGTGCCAGCAGCGTCCGACTAGCGGGGGTAGAGACCCAGTACTTC.